This T cell receptor beta chain appears in the sequencing data of a study of shared clonotypes between healthy human individuals. The wider study: For every donor, three CD4 naive, three CD4 memory, two CD8 naive and one CD8 memory plates were used. Findings and caveats of the study: It was expected that sequencing depth would affect clonotype sharing among donors.

The ends were cut back, 0 bases at V and 2 bases at J, with 13 bases in the middle. The CDR3 sequence is 16 residues long. Per the germline V gene, CDR1 is LNHDA and CDR2 is SQIVND (reference sequence). Some clones are missing from TCRdb's copy, which holds only in-frame ones; the method was immunoSEQ multiplex PCR. This table has 330,000 or so clones, less than 85% appearing once. About this clone itself: The antigen remains undetermined.

The TCR originated in a man aged 25 to 40 in good health. The sample taken for sequencing was memory CD4+ T cells sorted from blood. Subset indicated: CD45RA-negative fraction. This rearrangement joins TRBV19 to TRBJ1-2, with a weak D call TRBD1 (5 bases). CDR3 sequence (DNA): TGTGCCAGTAGTATAGACACAGGTCGCCGCAACTATGGCTACACCTTC. Translation: CASSIDTGRRNYGYTF.